This TCR beta chain came from a study of technical replicates of blood from a handful of donors. The CDR3 has 17 residues. The germline CDR1 and CDR2 sequences are LGHNA and YSLEER. V was pared by 1 base and J by 4 bases, with 9 bases of the junction left unmatched. Some clones are missing from TCRdb's copy, which holds only in-frame ones; the method was immunoSEQ multiplex PCR. The table has about 81,000 clones, 95% seen once. This clonotype was obtained from a human donor in good health. Source material: T cells isolated from PBMCs. V is TRBV4-3 and J is TRBJ2-7; 11 positions agree with TRBD2. CDR3 bases: TGCGCCAGCAGCCAAGGAATTACTAGCGGGAGCGTTTACGAGCAGTACTTC. This translates into CASSQGITSGSVYEQYF.